This T cell receptor (beta chain) was sequenced in a study of T cell repertoires in cytomegalovirus infection. For the study at large: Public TCR beta signature analysis indicated the presence of both CMV infection and matching HLA type. Study conclusions and caveats: Dominating the ex vivo response were TCR beta clonotypes that were CMV-specific and HLA-C-restricted. The study identified carriers of CMV plus the relevant HLA from cumulative public TCR beta family frequency.

V shed 3 bases and J shed 4 bases, with 16 bases lying between them. The CDR3 spans 15 residues. Germline V gene data show CDR1 as SEHNR and CDR2 as FQNEAQ (reference sequence). This clonotype was counted many times. Antigen unknown. A single record per CDR3 protein comes from TCRdb applying MiXCR to the reads. Among around 210,000 distinct CDR3 sequences listed, 6% to 8% were seen once. The V call is TRBV7-9, the J call TRBJ2-7; the D gene is possibly TRBD1 (6 bases). Sample: PBMCs. This TCR was recovered from a human donor in good health (CMV status not recorded). Some clones in this sample may be carry-over from other donors' samples. This CDR3 is CASSFSRDNPYEQYF. CDR3 nucleotides: TGTGCCAGCAGCTTTAGTCGGGACAATCCTTACGAGCAGTACTTC.